Listed below are T cell receptor beta chains from one sample, sequenced in a study of T cell repertoires in cytomegalovirus infection. MiXCR was run by TCRdb on the reads, yielding one entry per CDR3 protein. Here the sample spans about 150,000 distinct CDR3 sequences, roughly a quarter being singletons. The sample consisted of PBMCs. Every receptor here comes from a human donor in good health (CMV status not recorded). Some clones in this sample may be carry-over from other donors' samples. The CDR3 runs from the conserved cysteine through the conserved F or W. D genes are given only for firm matches. Some rows have no size entry. The others give once, few or many, or a class for an expanded clone.

len | abundance | d_gene | j_gene | v_gene | CDR3nt | CDR3aa
15 | many | NA | TRBJ2-5 | TRBV7-2 | TGTGCCAGCAGCCTTTGGGCCGGGGGTCAAGAGACCCAGTACTTC | CASSLWAGGQETQYF
16 | NA | NA | TRBJ2-1 | TRBV9 | TGTGCCAGCAGCGTAGAGTGGGACGGCTCCTACAATGAGCAGTTCTTC | CASSVEWDGSYNEQFF
13 | NA | TRBD1 | TRBJ2-7 | TRBV28 | TGTGCCAGCAGTTACGGGACAGCGGAACTAGGGTACTTC | CASSYGTAELGYF
14 | NA | NA | TRBJ2-1 | TRBV20-1 | TGCAGTGTTGCTCCCCGACAGAAAAACAATGAGCAGTTCTTC | CSVAPRQKNNEQFF
16 | NA | TRBD2 | TRBJ2-3 | TRBV20-1 | TGCAGTGCCATTCCATTAGCGGGAGTTCAAGAAGATACGCAGTATTTT | CSAIPLAGVQEDTQYF
18 | many | TRBD2 | TRBJ2-4 | TRBV7-8 | TGTGCCAGCAGCTCGGGACTAGCGAAAATTCTAGCCAAAAACATTCAGTACTTC | CASSSGLAKILAKNIQYF
11 | few | NA | TRBJ1-2 | TRBV28 | TGTGCCAGCAGTCCGAGCTATGGCTACACCTTC | CASSPSYGYTF
13 | many | NA | TRBJ2-2 | TRBV7-3 | TGTGCCAGCAGTCCAACCCTGTCCGGGGAGCTGTTTTTT | CASSPTLSGELFF
13 | NA | TRBD1 | TRBJ2-7 | TRBV5-6 | TGTGCCAGCAGCGCGGGACAGGGTGGCGAGCAGTACTTC | CASSAGQGGEQYF
14 | few | TRBD1 | TRBJ2-7 | TRBV28 | TGTGCCAGCGCGTCCCAGGGGGCATCCTACGAGCAGTACTTC | CASASQGASYEQYF
14 | once | TRBD1 | TRBJ1-2 | TRBV2 | TGTGCCAGCAGTTGGTACAGGGGGCGGGGCGGCTACACCTTC | CASSWYRGRGGYTF
13 | many | NA | TRBJ2-7 | TRBV7-2 | TGTGCCAGCAGACAGGGTCGGGGTTACGAGCAGTACTTC | CASRQGRGYEQYF
14 | NA | NA | TRBJ2-7 | TRBV20-1 | TGCAGTGCTAGAGGTGGTAGAGGGGGGGACGAGCAGTACTTC | CSARGGRGGDEQYF
15 | NA | NA | TRBJ1-2 | TRBV5-1 | TGCGCCAGCAGCTTTTCGACAGAAGCTAAATATGGCTACACCTTC | CASSFSTEAKYGYTF
12 | many | NA | TRBJ1-1 | TRBV7-2 | TGTGCCAGCAGCTTAGGCGGGGAGGCGGCTTTCTTT | CASSLGGEAAFF
14 | NA | TRBD2 | TRBJ2-7 | TRBV19 | TGTGCCAGTAGTGGGGGACTAGCGGGCTACGAGCAGTACTTC | CASSGGLAGYEQYF
14 | few | NA | TRBJ1-3 | TRBV28 | TGTGCCAGCAGTTTATCAGGGTCCGGAAACACCATATATTTT | CASSLSGSGNTIYF
14 | many | TRBD1 | TRBJ1-2 | TRBV7-9 | TGTGCCAGCAGCCCATCGGGACAGTGGGATGGCTACACCTTC | CASSPSGQWDGYTF
10 | NA | NA | TRBJ1-1 | TRBV28 | TGTGCCAGCGGGGGCAGTAAAGCTTTCTTT | CASGGSKAFF
13 | many | TRBD2 | TRBJ2-7 | TRBV11-2 | TGTGCCAGCAGTTTACTAGCGGGCTACGAGCAGTACTTC | CASSLLAGYEQYF
15 | NA | NA | TRBJ1-3 | TRBV15 | TGTGCCACCAGCAGAGATAAGGGCTCTGGAAACACCATATATTTT | CATSRDKGSGNTIYF
13 | few | NA | TRBJ1-5 | TRBV6-2/TRBV6-3 | TGTGCCAGCACCCGGGGTAGCAATCAGCCCCAGCATTTT | CASTRGSNQPQHF
16 | few | TRBD2 | TRBJ2-5 | TRBV13 | TGTGCCAGCAGCTTCCGGACTAGCGGAACTCAAGAGACCCAGTACTTC | CASSFRTSGTQETQYF
14 | many | NA | TRBJ1-1 | TRBV28 | TGTGCCAGCTTTGGGGGCTCGGGGGGCACTGAAGCTTTCTTT | CASFGGSGGTEAFF
15 | NA | NA | TRBJ2-6 | TRBV27 | TGTGCCAGCAGTTTTGGCCTCCCTGGGGCCAACGTCCTGACTTTC | CASSFGLPGANVLTF
16 | few | NA | TRBJ2-3 | TRBV7-2 | TGTGCCAGCAGCGGTAGGAGGGGCGGTAGCACAGATACGCAGTATTTT | CASSGRRGGSTDTQYF
13 | NA | TRBD1 | TRBJ1-1 | TRBV14 | TGTGCCAGCAGCACACAGGGGACCACTGAAGCTTTTTTT | CASSTQGTTEAFF
14 | NA | NA | TRBJ1-5 | TRBV12-3/TRBV12-4 | TGTGCCAGCAGTTTGACAGGAGGGAGTCAGCCCCAGCATTTT | CASSLTGGSQPQHF
13 | NA | NA | TRBJ2-5 | TRBV7-4 | TGTGCCAGCAGCTTAGCGGGTCATGAGACCCAGTACTTC | CASSLAGHETQYF
15 | NA | NA | TRBJ1-5 | TRBV6-5 | TGTGCCAGCAGTCGACAGGTTCATAGCGATCAGCCCCAGCATTTT | CASSRQVHSDQPQHF
15 | many | TRBD1 | TRBJ1-1 | TRBV5-6 | TGTGCCAGCAGCTCGTGGACAGGATCGAACACTGAAGCTTTCTTT | CASSSWTGSNTEAFF
15 | NA | TRBD2 | TRBJ2-7 | TRBV19 | TGTGCCAGTAGTAGGACGACTAGCGGGGTCAACGAGCAGTACTTC | CASSRTTSGVNEQYF
16 | NA | NA | TRBJ1-5 | TRBV20-1 | TGCAGTGCTAGAGATTTAAAGGGCAGCGCGTTCCAGCCCCAGCATTTT | CSARDLKGSAFQPQHF
15 | few | TRBD1 | TRBJ1-1 | TRBV2 | TGTGCCAGCAGTGAATGGGGGACAGGGGGCACTGAAGCTTTCTTT | CASSEWGTGGTEAFF
14 | many | NA | TRBJ2-3 | TRBV7-9 | TGTGCCAGCAGCTTAGAGGGTACGACAGATACGCAGTATTTT | CASSLEGTTDTQYF
13 | many | TRBD2 | TRBJ2-7 | TRBV12-3/TRBV12-4 | TGTGCCAGCAGTTTCGGACTAGCGGGGGAAAGGTACTTC | CASSFGLAGERYF
13 | many | NA | TRBJ2-7 | TRBV7-2 | TGTGCCAGCAGCTTTTCCAGCTCCTACGAGCAGTACTTC | CASSFSSSYEQYF